This TCR beta chain was documented in a study of response to subunit inactivated influenza vaccine. Study-wide findings and caveats: The authors put forward the suggestion that each seasonal influenza vaccination may bring in only a limited number of new T cells.

TCRdb redid the calling of the RT-PCR reads with MiXCR, one entry per CDR3 protein. This table holds a few hundred thousand distinct CDR3 sequences, roughly 15% found once. The CDR3 is 14 amino acids. V was trimmed by 5 bases and J by 4 bases, leaving 17 bases between them. Germline loops: CDR1 DFQATT, CDR2 SNEGSKA (reference sequence). As to this clonotype: Its matching antigen is unknown.

The receptor comes from a man aged 50 to 59 who received an inactivated influenza vaccine. The sequences come from PBMCs from blood, collected 11 to 12 days after vaccination. The chain employs TRBV20-1 and TRBJ1-2; unclear D gene. CDR3: CSAPGWGGSYGYTF. CDR3 DNA: TGCAGTGCTCCCGGATGGGGAGGTAGCTATGGCTACACCTTC.